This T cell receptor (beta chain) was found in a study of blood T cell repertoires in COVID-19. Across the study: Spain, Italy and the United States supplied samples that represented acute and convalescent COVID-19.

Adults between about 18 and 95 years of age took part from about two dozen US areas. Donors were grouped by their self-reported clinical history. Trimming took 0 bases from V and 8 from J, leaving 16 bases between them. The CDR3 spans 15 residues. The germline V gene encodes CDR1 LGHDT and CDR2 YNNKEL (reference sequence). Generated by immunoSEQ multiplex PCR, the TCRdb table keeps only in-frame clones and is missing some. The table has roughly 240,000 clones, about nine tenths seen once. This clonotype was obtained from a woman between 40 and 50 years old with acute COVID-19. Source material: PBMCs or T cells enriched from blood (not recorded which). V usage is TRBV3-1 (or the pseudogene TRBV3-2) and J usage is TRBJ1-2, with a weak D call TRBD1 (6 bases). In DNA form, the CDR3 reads TGTGCCAGCAGCCAAGATGTTAGGGGGTTTGGAGGCTACACCTTC. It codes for CASSQDVRGFGGYTF.